These 22 T cell receptor beta chains originate from one sample sequenced in a study of graft-versus-host responses after intestinal transplantation. Sequencing used immunoSEQ multiplex PCR; TCRdb keeps in-frame clones, though not all of them. The sample has about 130,000 clones; around nine tenths are singletons. Antigens of these TCRs are unknown. The material sequenced was unstimulated CD4+ T cells sorted from spleen or lymph node cells, taken before intestinal transplant. Source of these receptors: a human donor who received an intestinal transplant.

The chain uses TRBV6-5 and TRBJ1-5; possibly TRBD1 for D (5 bases). V was pared by 4 bases and J by 0 bases, with 10 bases between. The V gene's germline CDR1 is MNHEY and CDR2 SVGAGI. The CDR3 is 15 amino acids. The CDR3, as DNA: TGTGCCAGCAGTTTGACAGCATATAGCAATCAGCCCCAGCATTTT. It yields the protein CASSLTAYSNQPQHF.

The table lists this clone with a few counts. This chain links TRBV19 with TRBJ2-2; 9 nucleotides match TRBD2. With 6 bases clipped from V and 7 bases from J, the junction kept 6 bases outside the gene matches. CDR3 size: 14 residues. From germline, CDR1 is LNHDA and CDR2 SQIVND (reference sequence). The chain's CDR3 is CASRRGGGDGELFF. In nucleotides, the CDR3 is TGTGCCAGTAGGCGGGGGGGCGGGGACGGGGAGCTGTTTTTT.

The chain has TRBV9 and TRBJ2-1; no reliable D call. The CDR3 length is 14 residues. The ends were cut back, 0 bases at V and 9 bases at J, with 13 bases in the middle. Germline V gives CDR1 SGDLS, CDR2 YYNGEE. In DNA, the CDR3 is TGTGCCAGCAGCGTAGCTACCGCAGAGCGTGAGCAGTTCTTC. Amino acid sequence: CASSVATAEREQFF.

The chain couples TRBV7-8 to TRBJ2-2; D not certain. Germline values: CDR1 SGHVS, CDR2 FQNEAQ. The CDR3 loop spans 14 amino acids. Trimming took 0 bases from V and 1 from J, leaving 3 bases between them. The CDR3 here is CASSLAGNTGELFF. The DNA for the CDR3 is TGTGCCAGCAGCTTAGCAGGGAACACCGGGGAGCTGTTTTTT.

J is TRBJ1-1 and V is TRBV7-8, with 7 positions matching TRBD1. Per germline, CDR1 SGHVS and CDR2 FQNEAQ. The CDR3 runs 13 residues. With V trimmed by 10 bases and J by 2 bases, 7 bases remained unmatched. The CDR3 DNA reads as TGTGCCATCGCAGACAGGGCTAACACTGAAGCTTTCTTT. Amino acids: CAIADRANTEAFF.

The V and J genes are TRBV9 and TRBJ1-1; D call uncertain. The CDR3 consists of 13 residues. The V gene lost 3 bases and the J gene lost 3 bases, with 9 bases spanning the gap. Germline assignment: CDR1 SGDLS and CDR2 YYNGEE. CDR3 sequence (DNA): TGTGCCAGCAGCGAAACAGTATACACTGAAGCTTTCTTT. Translating it yields CASSETVYTEAFF.

The J gene is TRBJ1-5, the V gene TRBV4-1; 10 positions agree with TRBD1. J was trimmed by 3 bases and V by 0 bases; bases with no gene match: 14. The CDR3 spans 20 residues. Germline V gives CDR1 MGHRA, CDR2 YSYEKL. This CDR3 is CASSQDFFPRTGGTNQPQHF. DNA for the CDR3: TGCGCCAGCAGCCAAGATTTTTTCCCGCGGACAGGGGGGACCAATCAGCCCCAGCATTTT.

This chain uses TRBV7-2 with TRBJ2-3, with a weak D call TRBD2 (6 bases). This CDR3 has 13 residues. CDR1 SGHTA and CDR2 FQGNSA come from the germline V gene. Trimming removed 5 bases at V and 2 bases at J, with 8 bases between. The CDR3 reads CASSRDFTDTQYF. CDR3 coding DNA: TGTGCCAGCAGCCGGGACTTCACAGATACGCAGTATTTT.

The chain has TRBV11-2 and TRBJ1-1; D perhaps matches TRBD1 (5 bases). The CDR3 length is 12 residues. Germline V gene lookup returns CDR1 SGHAT and CDR2 FQNNGV. V gave up 3 bases and J gave up 8 bases, with 10 bases separating them. CDR3 DNA: TGTGCCAGCAGCTTGAATCGGGGGGAAGCTTTCTTT. This encodes CASSLNRGEAFF.

This chain joins TRBV30 and TRBJ2-7, with TRBD1 matching 9 bases. This CDR3 has 13 residues. The J segment lost 6 bases and the V segment lost 0 bases, leaving 3 bases of the junction unmatched. Germline V gene data show CDR1 as GTSNPN and CDR2 as SVGIG (reference sequence). The CDR3 sequence is CAWSVNRGLEQYF. Written as DNA, the CDR3 is TGTGCCTGGAGTGTAAACAGGGGGCTCGAGCAGTACTTC.

The V and J genes are TRBV9 and TRBJ2-2, with D maybe TRBD2 (5 bases). The CDR3 loop spans 15 amino acids. V shed 2 bases and J shed 2 bases, with 10 bases lying between them. Germline loops: CDR1 SGDLS, CDR2 YYNGEE. The CDR3 nucleotides are TGTGCCAGCAGCGTTCGCCGGGAAAACACCGGGGAGCTGTTTTTT. This sequence encodes CASSVRRENTGELFF.

The chain has TRBV27 and TRBJ2-5; D possibly corresponds to TRBD2 (5 bases). Germline V gives CDR1 MNHEY, CDR2 SMNVEV (reference sequence). The V and J ends lost 6 bases and 1 base respectively, with 9 bases between them. This CDR3 contains 13 residues. In nucleotides, the CDR3 is TGTGCCAGCAGCCCAGGAGGCCAAGAGACCCAGTACTTC. Encoded protein: CASSPGGQETQYF.

CDR3 sequence: CASSRGTSVYEQYF. The CDR3 DNA sequence: TGTGCCAGTAGTAGGGGGACTAGCGTCTACGAGCAGTACTTC. The gene calls are TRBV19 and TRBJ2-7; 10 nucleotides match TRBD2. The germline CDR1 and CDR2 sequences are LNHDA and SQIVND (reference sequence). J lost 3 bases, V lost 4 bases, and 3 bases had no gene match. CDR3 length: 14 residues.

Details on this clone: The identical CDR3 is also encoded by other nucleotide sequences in the sample. The rearrangement links TRBV5-1 to TRBJ1-1; D not resolved. The germline CDR1 and CDR2 sequences are SGHRS and YFSETQ. This CDR3 comprises 13 residues. Trimming took 2 bases from V and 1 from J, leaving 6 bases between them. The CDR3 loop is CASSFTENTEAFF. For the CDR3, the DNA is TGCGCCAGCAGCTTCACAGAGAACACTGAAGCTTTCTTT.

The rearrangement links TRBV15 to TRBJ1-2, with 7 bases aligning to TRBD1. The J segment lost 1 base and the V segment lost 3 bases, leaving 5 bases of the junction unmatched. Germline lookup yields CDR1 LNHNV and CDR2 YYDKDF (reference sequence). The length of the CDR3 is 15 residues. CDR3 DNA: TGTGCCACCAGCAGGGTCAGACAGGGTAACTATGGCTACACCTTC. Its protein is CATSRVRQGNYGYTF.

J is TRBJ2-7 and V is TRBV19, with D possibly called TRBD1 or TRBD2 (6 bases each). Germline V CDR1 and CDR2: LNHDA, SQIVND (reference sequence). V was cut by 3 bases and J by 7 bases, with 16 bases left in between. This CDR3 has 14 residues. The CDR3 loop reads CASSIHREVGEQYF. CDR3 nucleotide sequence: TGTGCCAGTAGTATCCACAGGGAGGTAGGGGAGCAGTACTTC.

The chain combines TRBV19 with TRBJ1-5; D possibly corresponds to TRBD1 (5 bases). The CDR3 has 15 residues. Germline assignment: CDR1 LNHDA and CDR2 SQIVND (reference sequence). CDR3 nucleotide sequence: TGTACACCTCTTCCGGACGGACATAGCAATCAGCCCCAGCATTTT. Its protein product is CTPLPDGHSNQPQHF.

The chain combines TRBV25-1 with TRBJ2-3, with D perhaps matching TRBD2 (6 bases). The germline V and J ends were trimmed by 1 base and 2 bases, with 10 bases remaining between them. The germline V gene has CDR1 MGHDK and CDR2 SYGVNS. This CDR3 is 15 amino acids long. CDR3 coding DNA: TGTGCCAGCAGTGAATGGAGGGGTAACACAGATACGCAGTATTTT. Translating gives CASSEWRGNTDTQYF.

The V and J genes are TRBV27 and TRBJ1-5, with D maybe TRBD1 (5 bases). This CDR3 is 15 amino acids long. The V gene's germline CDR1 is MNHEY and CDR2 SMNVEV (reference sequence). The V and J ends lost 5 bases and 1 base respectively, with 12 bases between them. The CDR3 is CASSTQGRSNQPQHF. The CDR3 DNA sequence: TGTGCCAGCAGTACGCAGGGTAGGAGCAATCAGCCCCAGCATTTT.

V is TRBV5-4 and J is TRBJ1-1; a weak D match, TRBD1 (6 bases). Trimming stripped 5 bases from V and 2 bases from J, with 10 bases between. Germline V CDR1 and CDR2: SGHNT, YYREEE (reference sequence). The CDR3 consists of 13 residues. The CDR3 DNA sequence: TGTGCCAGCAGTTCGGACAGTAACACTGAAGCTTTCTTT. Amino acids: CASSSDSNTEAFF. Drawing the rest from reference TRBV5-4 and TRBJ1-1, the complete variable domain is ETGVTQSPTHLIKTRGQQVTLRCSSQSGHNTVSWYQQALGQGPQFIFQYYREEENGRGNFPPRFSGLQFPNYSSELNVNALELDDSALYLCASSSDSNTEAFFGQGTRLTVV.

V is TRBV11-2 and J is TRBJ1-6; 7 positions agree with TRBD1. Germline CDR1 is SGHAT and CDR2 is FQNNGV. Germline trimming cut 2 bases from V and 9 bases from J; bases unmatched to any gene: 10. This CDR3 contains 16 residues. CDR3 sequence: CASSLTGAFQSSPLHF. In DNA, the CDR3 is TGTGCCAGCAGCTTAACAGGGGCATTCCAGAGTTCACCCCTCCACTTT.

The V and J genes are TRBV7-6 and TRBJ2-5; D not certain. Trimming took 4 bases from V and 4 from J, leaving 13 bases between them. Germline V gene lookup returns CDR1 SGHVS and CDR2 FNYEAQ. The CDR3 sequence is 14 residues long. The CDR3 sequence: CASSSGVRGETQYF. The CDR3 nucleotides read TGTGCCAGCAGCTCAGGAGTTCGTGGAGAGACCCAGTACTTC. The whole variable domain, remainder taken from reference TRBV7-6 and TRBJ2-5, is GAGVSQSPRYKVTKRGQDVALRCDPISGHVSLYWYRQALGQGPEFLTYFNYEAQQDKSGLPNDRFSAERPEGSISTLTIQRTEQRDSAMYRCASSSGVRGETQYFGPGTRLLVL.